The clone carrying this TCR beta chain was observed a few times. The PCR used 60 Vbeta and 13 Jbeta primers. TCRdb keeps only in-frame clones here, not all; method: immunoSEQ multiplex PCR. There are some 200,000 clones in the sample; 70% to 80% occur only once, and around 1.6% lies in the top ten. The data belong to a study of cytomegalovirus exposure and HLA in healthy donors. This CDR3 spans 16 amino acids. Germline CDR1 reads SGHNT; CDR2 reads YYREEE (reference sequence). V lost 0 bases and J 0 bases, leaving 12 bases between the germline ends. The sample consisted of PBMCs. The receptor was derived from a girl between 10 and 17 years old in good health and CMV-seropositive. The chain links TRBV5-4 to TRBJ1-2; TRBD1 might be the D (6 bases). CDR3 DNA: TGTGCCAGCAGCTTGGCCGACAGGATCTCTAACTATGGCTACACCTTC. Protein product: CASSLADRISNYGYTF.